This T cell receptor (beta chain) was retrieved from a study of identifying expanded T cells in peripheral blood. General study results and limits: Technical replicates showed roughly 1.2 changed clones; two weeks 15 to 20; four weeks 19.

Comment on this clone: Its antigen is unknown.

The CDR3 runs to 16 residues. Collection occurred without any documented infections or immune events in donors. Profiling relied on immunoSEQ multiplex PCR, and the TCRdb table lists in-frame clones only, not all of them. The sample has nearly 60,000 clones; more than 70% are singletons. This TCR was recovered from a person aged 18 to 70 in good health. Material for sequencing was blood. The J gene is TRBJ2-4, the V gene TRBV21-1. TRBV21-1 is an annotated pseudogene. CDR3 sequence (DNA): TGTGCCAGCAGCAATGGATCCCAAACGGCCAAAAACATTCAGTACTTC. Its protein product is CASSNGSQTAKNIQYF.